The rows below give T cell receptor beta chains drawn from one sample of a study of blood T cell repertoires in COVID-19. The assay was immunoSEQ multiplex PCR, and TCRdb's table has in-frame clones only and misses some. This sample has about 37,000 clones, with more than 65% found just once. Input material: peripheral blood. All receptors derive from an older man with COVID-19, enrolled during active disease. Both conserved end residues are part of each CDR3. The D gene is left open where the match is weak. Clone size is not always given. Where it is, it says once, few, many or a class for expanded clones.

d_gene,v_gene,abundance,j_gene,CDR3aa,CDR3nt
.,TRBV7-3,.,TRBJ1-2,CASSPSRGNYGYTF,TGTGCCAGCAGCCCCTCCAGGGGTAACTATGGCTACACCTTC
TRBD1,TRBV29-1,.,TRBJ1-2,CSVIRRGLNYGYTF,TGCAGCGTGATCAGGAGGGGGCTGAACTATGGCTACACCTTC
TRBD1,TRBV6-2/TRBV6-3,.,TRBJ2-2,CASSTWDSANTGELFF,TGTGCCAGCAGTACTTGGGACAGCGCGAACACCGGGGAGCTGTTTTTT
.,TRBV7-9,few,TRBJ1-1,CASSLEWGPEAFF,TGTGCCAGCAGCTTGGAATGGGGCCCGGAGGCTTTCTTT
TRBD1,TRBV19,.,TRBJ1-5,CASSMGQKNQPQHF,TGTGCCAGTAGTATGGGACAGAAGAATCAGCCCCAGCATTTT
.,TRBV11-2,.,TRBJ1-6,CASSLDSYNSPLHF,TGTGCCAGCAGCTTAGACAGCTATAATTCACCCCTCCACTTT
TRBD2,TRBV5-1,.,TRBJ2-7,CASSPAGLVNEQYF,TGCGCCAGCAGCCCCGCCGGACTAGTCAACGAGCAGTACTTC
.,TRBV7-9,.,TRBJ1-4,CASSSYSTPNEKLFF,TGTGCCAGCAGCTCATATAGTACCCCTAATGAAAAACTGTTTTTT
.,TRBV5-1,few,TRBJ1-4,CASSFSQGFEKLFF,TGCGCCAGCAGCTTTAGTCAGGGATTTGAAAAACTGTTTTTT
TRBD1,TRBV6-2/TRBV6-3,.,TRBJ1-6,CASSSGQATYNSPLHF,TGTGCCAGCAGTAGCGGACAGGCAACCTATAATTCACCCCTCCACTTT
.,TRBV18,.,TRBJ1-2,CASSPGTSPNYGYTF,TGTGCCAGCTCCCCCGGGACATCGCCTAACTATGGCTACACCTTC
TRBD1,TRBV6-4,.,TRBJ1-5,CASSTGAPEHSNQPQHF,TGTGCCAGCAGTACAGGGGCGCCCGAACATAGCAATCAGCCCCAGCATTTT
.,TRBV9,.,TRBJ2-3,CASSVERRDRQYF,TGTGCCAGCAGCGTAGAAAGGCGGGATCGACAGTATTTT
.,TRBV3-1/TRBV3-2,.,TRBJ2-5,CASSQVQGQETQYF,TGTGCCAGCAGCCAAGTTCAGGGACAAGAGACCCAGTACTTC
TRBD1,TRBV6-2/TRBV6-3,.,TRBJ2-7,CASSYRAGTGPRGPGYEQYF,TGTGCCAGCAGTTACCGTGCCGGGACAGGCCCACGAGGGCCTGGCTACGAGCAGTACTTC
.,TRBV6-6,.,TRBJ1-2,CASSFGPAANYGYTF,TGTGCCAGCAGTTTCGGCCCCGCGGCTAACTATGGCTACACCTTC
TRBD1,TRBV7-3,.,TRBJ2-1,CASSLGQGSYNEQFF,TGTGCCAGCAGCCTCGGACAGGGGTCCTACAATGAGCAGTTCTTC
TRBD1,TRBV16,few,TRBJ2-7,CASSQSGQGASEQYF,TGTGCCAGCAGCCAATCGGGGCAGGGGGCGAGCGAGCAGTACTTC
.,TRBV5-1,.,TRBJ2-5,CASSFQQGKETQYF,TGCGCCAGCAGCTTCCAACAGGGTAAAGAGACCCAGTACTTC
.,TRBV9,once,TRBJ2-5,CASSATPDFLYQETQYF,TGTGCCAGCAGCGCAACCCCGGACTTCCTGTACCAAGAGACCCAGTACTTC
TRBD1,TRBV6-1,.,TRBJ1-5,CASSEDRGQPQHF,TGTGCCAGCAGTGAGGACAGGGGTCAGCCCCAGCATTTT
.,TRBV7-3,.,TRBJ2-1,CASSYREAGRNEQFF,TGTGCCAGCAGTTATAGAGAGGCGGGACGCAATGAGCAGTTCTTC
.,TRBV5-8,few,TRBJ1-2,CASSRRTGNYGYTF,TGTGCCAGCAGCCGACGAACAGGGAACTATGGCTACACCTTC
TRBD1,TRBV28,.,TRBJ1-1,CASSSNDRVFLF,TGTGCCAGCAGTTCTAATGACAGGGTCTTTCTCTTT
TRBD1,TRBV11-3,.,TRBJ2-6,CASSSGQDSSGANVLTF,TGTGCCAGCAGCTCTGGACAGGATAGCTCTGGGGCCAACGTCCTGACTTTC
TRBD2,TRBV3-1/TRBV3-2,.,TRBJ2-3,CASSPRTSGSGTDTQYF,TGTGCCAGCAGCCCCAGGACTAGCGGGAGTGGCACAGATACGCAGTATTTT